The next 22 T cell receptor beta chains were all read from a single sample in a study of cytomegalovirus exposure and HLA in healthy donors (dated by TCRdb to 2015 to 2018). Library method: the immunoSEQ multiplex PCR assay. A mixture of 60 forward primers for TCR Vbeta segments and 13 reverse primers for TCR Jbeta segments was used in the multiplex PCR. Entries here come from immuneACCESS through TCRdb and include only in-frame sequences with V and J called. Some clones fail to appear in such tables; in the studies checked, an unresolved V gene covers under half of the shortfall, and the cause of the remainder is unknown. Here the sample has fewer than 110,000 clones; 82% occur a single time. The ten largest clones represent approximately 2.4% of the sample. Sequences were obtained from PBMCs. The receptors stem from a man aged 30 to 45 in good health and CMV-seropositive.

This rearrangement joins TRBV7-3 to TRBJ2-1; 8 bases are a match to TRBD1. The CDR3 is made up of 14 amino acids. V dropped 5 bases and J dropped 6; count of bases not matched to a gene: 6. Germline-derived CDR1 and CDR2 are SGHTA and FQGTGA. The CDR3 region is CASSATGDSNEQFF. CDR3 bases: TGTGCCAGCAGCGCGACAGGGGATAGCAATGAGCAGTTCTTC.

The rearrangement uses TRBV9 and TRBJ2-2, with unresolved D. The CDR3 has 14 amino acids. The V and J ends lost 4 bases and 5 bases respectively, with 12 bases between them. CDR1 is SGDLS and CDR2 is YYNGEE in the germline V gene. CDR3: CASSPRRSTGELFF. CDR3 sequence (DNA): TGTGCCAGCAGCCCCCGCAGGTCGACCGGGGAGCTGTTTTTT.

The chain has TRBV10-2 and TRBJ1-2; no clear D gene. The germline CDR1 and CDR2 sequences are WSHSY and SAAADI. The V end was cut by 3 bases, the J end by 4 bases, with 12 bases between. This CDR3 has 14 amino acids. The CDR3 DNA follows: TGCGCCAGCAGTGATTTTTCAGACTTCTATGGCTACACCTTC. Amino acid sequence: CASSDFSDFYGYTF.

For this clone: The identical CDR3 is also encoded by other nucleotide sequences in the sample. V is TRBV6-1 and J is TRBJ2-3; 11 bases line up with TRBD2. Germline CDR1 and CDR2: MNHNS and SASEGT. The CDR3 extends over 15 amino acids. V trimming: 2 bases; J trimming: 4 bases; junction bases outside the gene matches: 2. The CDR3 DNA follows: TGTGCCAGCAGTGAAACTAGCGGGGGCGCAGATACGCAGTATTTT. Its protein is CASSETSGGADTQYF.

This rearrangement joins TRBV4-2 to TRBJ2-2; TRBD2 might be the D (6 bases). The CDR3 loop spans 15 amino acids. Per the germline V gene, CDR1 is LGHNA and CDR2 is YNFKEQ. With 4 bases removed from V and 7 bases from J, the gap between germline ends came to 16 bases. The CDR3 DNA sequence: TGTGCCAGCAGCCCGTCCTGGAGGGCGGGCGGGGAGCTGTTTTTT. This translates into CASSPSWRAGGELFF.

This clone was observed a handful of times. V and J are TRBV25-1 and TRBJ1-2; D is perhaps TRBD1 (6 bases). Trimming cost V 10 bases and J 8 bases, with 20 bases left between them. The CDR3 length is 13 residues. CDR1 is MGHDK and CDR2 is SYGVNS in the germline V gene. Here the CDR3 reads CAKTLQGAEGYTF. As DNA, the CDR3 is TGTGCCAAAACCCTACAGGGCGCAGAAGGCTACACCTTC.

The J gene is TRBJ2-3, the V gene TRBV7-2; possibly TRBD1 for D (6 bases). Germline CDR1 reads SGHTA; CDR2 reads FQGNSA. This CDR3 is 16 amino acids long. The ends were cut back, 1 base at V and 1 base at J, with 12 bases in the middle. CDR3 loop: CASSLGWGRGTDTQYF. The CDR3 bases are TGTGCCAGCAGCTTAGGCTGGGGGCGAGGCACAGATACGCAGTATTTT.

This clone was observed a handful of times. The chain employs TRBV18 and TRBJ1-2; TRBD1 matches at 7 bases. V was clipped by 1 base and J by 3 bases; unmatched bases: 2. In germline, CDR1 is KGHSH, CDR2 LQKENI. There are 14 residues in the CDR3. In DNA, the CDR3 is TGTGCCAGCTCACCACTAGGGACAGACTATGGCTACACCTTC. Protein: CASSPLGTDYGYTF.

The V call is TRBV18, the J call TRBJ1-2, with TRBD1 identical over 8 bases. The germline CDR1 and CDR2 sequences are KGHSH and LQKENI. The junction had 2 bases not matched to a gene; V was cut back by 4 bases and J by 7 bases. The CDR3 sequence is 12 residues long. Written as DNA, the CDR3 is TGTGCCAGCTCACTCGACAGGGGTGGCTACACCTTC. Translation: CASSLDRGGYTF.

In its sample, this clone was seen a few times. The rearrangement links TRBV6-6 to TRBJ1-1, with 8 bases matching TRBD1. J lost 2 bases, V lost 4 bases, and 6 bases had no gene match. CDR1 is MNHNY, CDR2 SVGAGI, per germline (reference sequence). The CDR3 runs to 15 residues. This CDR3 is CASSSVDRGNTEAFF. CDR3 coding DNA: TGTGCCAGCAGTTCCGTTGACAGGGGTAACACTGAAGCTTTCTTT.

This chain joins TRBV4-1 and TRBJ1-5, with 9 nucleotides matching TRBD1. J was trimmed by 2 bases and V by 4 bases; bases with no gene match: 12. CDR1 MGHRA and CDR2 YSYEKL come from the germline V gene. The CDR3 has 18 residues. CDR3 DNA sequence: TGCGCCAGCAGCCCTATACAGGGGGCCGATCATGGCAATCAGCCCCAGCATTTT. Translating it yields CASSPIQGADHGNQPQHF.

The J gene is TRBJ2-3, the V gene TRBV12-5; no reliable D call. This CDR3 comprises 16 residues. With 1 base removed from V and 0 bases from J, the gap between germline ends came to 11 bases. Germline CDR1 and CDR2: LGHNT and FRNRAP. The CDR3 region has the DNA TGTGCTAGTGGTTTGGAAGTCCTACCCAGCACAGATACGCAGTATTTT. It encodes CASGLEVLPSTDTQYF.

The chain recombines TRBV9 with TRBJ2-7; 8 positions match TRBD2. Trimming took 3 bases from V and 6 from J; bases not matched to a gene: 8. Germline V gene lookup returns CDR1 SGDLS and CDR2 YYNGEE. The CDR3 totals 14 residues. In DNA, the CDR3 is TGTGCCAGCAGCGCCGGGACTAGTGTCTCCGAGCAGTACTTC. Its protein product is CASSAGTSVSEQYF.

The chain employs TRBV7-3 and TRBJ2-2, with TRBD2 matching 11 bases. Looked up from germline, CDR1 is SGHTA and CDR2 is FQGTGA. The CDR3 has 15 residues. Losses at the gene ends were 7 bases for V and 5 bases for J; bases not matched to a gene: 6. CDR3 protein: CASTLTSGVTGELFF. The DNA for the CDR3 is TGTGCCAGCACATTGACTAGCGGGGTAACCGGGGAGCTGTTTTTT.

This chain uses TRBV5-1 with TRBJ1-2; 7 bases agree with TRBD1. The junction had 4 bases not matched to a gene; V was cut back by 0 bases and J by 8 bases. CDR3 size: 13 residues. The germline CDR1 and CDR2 sequences are SGHRS and YFSETQ. The CDR3 reads CASSLAAGGGYTF. The CDR3 bases are TGCGCCAGCAGCTTGGCGGCAGGGGGAGGCTACACCTTC.

The rearrangement links TRBV19 to TRBJ1-5; TRBD1 matches 7 bases. The CDR3 spans 16 residues. CDR1 LNHDA and CDR2 SQIVND come from the germline V gene (reference sequence). J gave up 5 bases and V 5 bases, and 12 bases lay outside the gene matches. The CDR3 coding sequence is TGTGCCAGTAGTTCCAATTCCGGACAGGCCTATCAGCCCCAGCATTTT. Protein: CASSSNSGQAYQPQHF.

In its sample, this clone was seen a few times. This rearrangement joins TRBV4-1 to TRBJ1-4; tentative D call: TRBD1 (5 bases). The CDR3 runs 17 residues. In germline, CDR1 is MGHRA, CDR2 YSYEKL. V lost 0 bases and J 3 bases, leaving 14 bases between the germline ends. CDR3 sequence: CASSQDRAGYPNEKLFF. CDR3 sequence (DNA): TGCGCCAGCAGCCAAGACAGGGCAGGGTATCCTAATGAAAAACTGTTTTTT.

This clone turned up a few times. The rearrangement joins TRBV11-2 to TRBJ1-1, with unresolved D. Per the germline V gene, CDR1 is SGHAT and CDR2 is FQNNGV. This CDR3 region has 15 residues. V was clipped by 1 base and J by 4 bases, with 13 bases between them. This CDR3 is CASSLVEGSFTEAFF. DNA for the CDR3: TGTGCCAGCAGCTTAGTAGAGGGAAGTTTCACTGAAGCTTTCTTT.

This clone showed up just a few times. This chain uses TRBV5-1 with TRBJ2-1; 7 bases map to TRBD1. Germline CDR1 is SGHRS and CDR2 is YFSETQ. The junction had 8 bases not matched to a gene; V was cut back by 4 bases and J by 4 bases. This CDR3 has 15 residues. The CDR3 is CASSPGRTGYNEQFF. CDR3 bases: TGCGCCAGCAGCCCCGGTCGGACAGGATACAATGAGCAGTTCTTC.

The chain has TRBV19 and TRBJ2-7; TRBD1 matches 7 bases. The germline gives CDR1 LNHDA, CDR2 SQIVND (reference sequence). The CDR3 consists of 13 residues. Trimming at V came to 3 bases and at J to 5 bases, leaving 4 bases not matched to a gene. CDR3 amino acids: CASSIRDSNEQYF. As DNA, the CDR3 is TGTGCCAGTAGTATCCGGGACAGTAACGAGCAGTACTTC.

This chain joins TRBV10-3 and TRBJ2-3, with 7 bases fitting TRBD1. This CDR3 has 16 residues. Germline V gives CDR1 ENHRY, CDR2 SYGVKD. Unmatched junction bases numbered 13, after V lost 4 bases and J lost 6 bases. CDR3 DNA: TGTGCCATCAGTGGAGGGACAGCGCACTTAGGGGATACGCAGTATTTT. Translated, it gives CAISGGTAHLGDTQYF.

The J gene is TRBJ1-2, the V gene TRBV30, with D unclear. The germline V and J ends were trimmed by 6 bases and 4 bases, with 6 bases remaining between them. Looked up from germline, CDR1 is GTSNPN and CDR2 is SVGIG (reference sequence). CDR3 length: 10 residues. The CDR3 spells CACRSYGYTF. DNA of the CDR3: TGTGCCTGCCGCAGCTATGGCTACACCTTC.